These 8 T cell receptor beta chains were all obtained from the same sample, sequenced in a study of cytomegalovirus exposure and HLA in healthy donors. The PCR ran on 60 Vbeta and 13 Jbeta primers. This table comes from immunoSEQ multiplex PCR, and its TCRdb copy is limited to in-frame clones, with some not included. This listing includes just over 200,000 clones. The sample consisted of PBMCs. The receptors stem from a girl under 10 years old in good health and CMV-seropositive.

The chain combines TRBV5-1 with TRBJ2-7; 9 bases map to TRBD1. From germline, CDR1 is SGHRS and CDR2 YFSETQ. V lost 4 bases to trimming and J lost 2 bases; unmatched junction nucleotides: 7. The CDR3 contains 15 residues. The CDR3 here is CASSPQGAFTYEQYF. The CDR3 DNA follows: TGCGCCAGCAGCCCACAGGGGGCCTTTACCTACGAGCAGTACTTC.

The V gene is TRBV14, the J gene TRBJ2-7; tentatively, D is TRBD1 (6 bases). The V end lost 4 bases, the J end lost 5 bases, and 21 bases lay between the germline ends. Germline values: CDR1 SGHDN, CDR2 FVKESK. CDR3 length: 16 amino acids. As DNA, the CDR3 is TGTGCCAGCAGCCTGGCCCGGGACACCCTTGTGGACGAGCAGTACTTC. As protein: CASSLARDTLVDEQYF.

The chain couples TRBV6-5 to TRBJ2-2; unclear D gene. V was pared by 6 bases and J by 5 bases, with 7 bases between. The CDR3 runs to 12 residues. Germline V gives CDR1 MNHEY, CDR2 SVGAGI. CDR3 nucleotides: TGTGCCAGCAGACGCAGTACCGGGGAGCTGTTTTTT. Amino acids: CASRRSTGELFF.

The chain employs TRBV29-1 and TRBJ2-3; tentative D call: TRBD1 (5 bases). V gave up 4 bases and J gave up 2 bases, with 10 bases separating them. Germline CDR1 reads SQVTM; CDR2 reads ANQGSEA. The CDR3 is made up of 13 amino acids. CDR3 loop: CSVGQRLTDTQYF. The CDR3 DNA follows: TGCAGCGTTGGACAGAGGCTCACAGATACGCAGTATTTT.

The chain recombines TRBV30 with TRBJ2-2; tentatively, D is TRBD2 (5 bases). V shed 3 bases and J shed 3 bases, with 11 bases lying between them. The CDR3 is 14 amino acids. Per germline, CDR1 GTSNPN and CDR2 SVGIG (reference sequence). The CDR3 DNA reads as TGTGCCTGGAGGCTAGCTCGTGACACCGGGGAGCTGTTTTTT. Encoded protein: CAWRLARDTGELFF. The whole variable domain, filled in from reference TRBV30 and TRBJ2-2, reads SQTIHQWPATLVQPVGSPLSLECTVEGTSNPNLYWYRQAAGRGLQLLFYSVGIGQISSEVPQNLSASRPQDRQFILSSKKLLLSDSGFYLCAWRLARDTGELFFGEGSRLTVL.

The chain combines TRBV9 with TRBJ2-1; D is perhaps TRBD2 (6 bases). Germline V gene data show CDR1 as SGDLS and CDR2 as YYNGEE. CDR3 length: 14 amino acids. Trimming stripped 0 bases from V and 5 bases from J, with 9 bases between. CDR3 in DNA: TGTGCCAGCAGCGTAGGCGGGACGAACAATGAGCAGTTCTTC. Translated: CASSVGGTNNEQFF.

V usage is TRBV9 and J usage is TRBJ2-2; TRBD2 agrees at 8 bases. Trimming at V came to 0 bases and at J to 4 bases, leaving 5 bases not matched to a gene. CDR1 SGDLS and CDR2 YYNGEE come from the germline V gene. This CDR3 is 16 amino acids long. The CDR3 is CASSVEISGVTGELFF. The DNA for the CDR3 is TGTGCCAGCAGCGTAGAGATTAGCGGGGTCACCGGGGAGCTGTTTTTT.

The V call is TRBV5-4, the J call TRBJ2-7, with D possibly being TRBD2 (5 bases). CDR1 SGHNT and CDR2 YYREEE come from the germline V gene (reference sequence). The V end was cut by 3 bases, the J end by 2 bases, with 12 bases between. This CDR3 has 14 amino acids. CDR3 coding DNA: TGTGCCAGCAGCTCACCAACTAGAGCCTACGAGCAGTACTTC. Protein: CASSSPTRAYEQYF.